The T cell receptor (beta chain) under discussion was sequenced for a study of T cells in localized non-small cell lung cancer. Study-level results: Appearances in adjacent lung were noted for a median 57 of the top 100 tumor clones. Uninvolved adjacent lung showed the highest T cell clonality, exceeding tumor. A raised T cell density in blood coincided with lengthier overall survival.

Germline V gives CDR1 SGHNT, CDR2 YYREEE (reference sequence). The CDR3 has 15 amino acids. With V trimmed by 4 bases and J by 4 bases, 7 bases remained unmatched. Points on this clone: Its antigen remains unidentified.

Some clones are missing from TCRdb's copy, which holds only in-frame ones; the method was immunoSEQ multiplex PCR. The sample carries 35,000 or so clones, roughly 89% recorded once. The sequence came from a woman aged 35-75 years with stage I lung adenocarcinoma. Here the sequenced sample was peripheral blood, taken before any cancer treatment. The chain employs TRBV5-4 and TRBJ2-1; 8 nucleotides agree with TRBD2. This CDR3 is CASSPLAGGYNEQFF. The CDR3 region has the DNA TGTGCCAGCAGCCCGCTGGCGGGGGGTTACAATGAGCAGTTCTTC. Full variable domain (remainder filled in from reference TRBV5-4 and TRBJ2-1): ETGVTQSPTHLIKTRGQQVTLRCSSQSGHNTVSWYQQALGQGPQFIFQYYREEENGRGNFPPRFSGLQFPNYSSELNVNALELDDSALYLCASSPLAGGYNEQFFGPGTRLTVL.